The source of this T cell receptor beta chain is a study of cytomegalovirus exposure and HLA in healthy donors. Germline trimming cut 3 bases from V and 4 bases from J; bases unmatched to any gene: 1. CDR1 and CDR2 from the germline V gene are MDHEN and SYDVKM. The CDR3 spans 14 residues. Use of 60 Vbeta and 13 Jbeta primers characterized the PCR. Sequencing used immunoSEQ multiplex PCR; TCRdb keeps in-frame clones, though not all of them. Here the sample spans 140,000 to 150,000 clones, roughly four fifths being singletons. The chain has TRBV28 and TRBJ1-4; 8 bases map to TRBD1. The specimen sequenced was PBMCs. This TCR derives from a male donor in good health and CMV-seronegative. CDR3 protein: CASSFDRGNEKLFF. CDR3 nucleotide sequence: TGTGCCAGCAGTTTTGACAGGGGTAATGAAAAACTGTTTTTT. The complete variable domain, with remaining parts taken from reference TRBV28 and TRBJ1-4, reads DVKVTQSSRYLVKRTGEKVFLECVQDMDHENMFWYRQDPGLGLRLIYFSYDVKMKEKGDIPEGYSVSREKKERFSLILESASTNQTSMYLCASSFDRGNEKLFFGSGTQLSVL.